A single sample gave rise to the 21 T cell receptor beta chains below, sequenced in a study of blood T cell repertoires in COVID-19 (dated by TCRdb to between 2020 and 2021). The library was prepared using the immunoSEQ multiplex PCR assay. Entries here come from immuneACCESS through TCRdb and include only in-frame sequences with V and J called. Some clones fail to appear in such tables; in the studies checked, an unresolved V gene covers under half of the shortfall, and the cause of the remainder is unknown. The sample contains around 700,000 clones, around 90% of them found a single time. The ten largest make up 0.2% to 0.3% of the sample. Sequencing was carried out using peripheral blood. The receptors originated from a woman aged 18-29 years with acute or convalescent COVID-19.

The rearrangement joins TRBV30 to TRBJ1-3, with TRBD1 matching 10 bases. The CDR3 is 15 amino acids. CDR1 and CDR2 from the germline V gene are GTSNPN and SVGIG (reference sequence). V gave up 3 bases and J gave up 3 bases; unmatched junction bases: 5. CDR3 coding DNA: TGTGCCTGGAGACGGGACAGGGGAATTGGAAACACCATATATTTT. This sequence encodes CAWRRDRGIGNTIYF.

V gene TRBV6-4 combines with J gene TRBJ1-6, with D possibly TRBD1 on 5 matching bases. V dropped 5 bases and J dropped 6 bases, with 14 bases sitting between them. The CDR3 runs to 15 residues. Germline CDR1 and CDR2: MRHNA and SNTAGT. CDR3 residues: CASSSSGRGNSPLHF. The CDR3 DNA reads TGTGCCAGCAGTAGCTCAGGGAGGGGTAATTCACCCCTCCACTTT.

The chain is built from TRBV14 and TRBJ2-6; 9 nucleotides agree with TRBD1. The CDR3 spans 20 residues. CDR1 and CDR2 from the germline V gene are SGHDN and FVKESK. J was trimmed by 1 base and V by 3 bases; bases with no gene match: 13. In DNA form, the CDR3 reads TGTGCCAGCAGCCATCGGGTGGTAGGGACAGGGCGATCTGGGGCCAACGTCCTGACTTTC. It specifies CASSHRVVGTGRSGANVLTF.

The CDR3 DNA reads as TGCGCCAGCAGCATCTTAGGGGGTCGAGAGACCCAGTACTTC. Amino acids: CASSILGGRETQYF. The chain is built from TRBV5-1 and TRBJ2-5, with a weak D call TRBD1 (6 bases). Germline V gives CDR1 SGHRS, CDR2 YFSETQ. The CDR3 totals 14 residues. Trimming pared 4 bases from V and 4 bases from J, leaving 14 bases between.

The chain joins TRBV5-6 to TRBJ2-6; D possibly corresponds to TRBD1 (7 bases). The CDR3 has 17 amino acids. Germline CDR1 SGHDT, CDR2 YYEEEE. Trimming stripped 1 base from V and 0 bases from J, with 11 bases between. Here the CDR3 DNA reads TGTGCCAGCAGCTTGATGCAGGGGGGCTCTGGGGCCAACGTCCTGACTTTC. Its translation: CASSLMQGGSGANVLTF.

The chain combines TRBV18 with TRBJ1-2, with D maybe TRBD1 (5 bases). The germline V and J ends were trimmed by 5 bases and 4 bases, with 17 bases remaining between them. Germline CDR1 KGHSH, CDR2 LQKENI. The CDR3 runs to 15 residues. The chain's CDR3 is CASSADGPGIYGYTF. The CDR3 DNA is TGTGCCAGCTCAGCTGATGGGCCAGGGATCTATGGCTACACCTTC.

This clone was found a few times. The V and J genes are TRBV4-3 and TRBJ1-1; 7 positions match TRBD1. Germline loops: CDR1 LGHNA, CDR2 YSLEER. Losses at the gene ends were 4 bases for V and 2 bases for J; bases not matched to a gene: 7. This CDR3 comprises 15 residues. The CDR3 DNA sequence: TGCGCCAGCAGCCCTTCGGGACAGATAAACACTGAAGCTTTCTTT. Translated, it gives CASSPSGQINTEAFF.

The rearrangement joins TRBV9 to TRBJ2-7; D unclear. CDR1 is SGDLS, CDR2 YYNGEE, per germline. The CDR3 contains 14 residues. V was clipped by 0 bases and J by 3 bases, with 10 bases between them. The CDR3 DNA reads as TGTGCCAGCAGCGTAGGCACACCGAACTACGAGCAGTACTTC. Encoded protein: CASSVGTPNYEQYF.

In DNA form, the CDR3 reads TGTGCCAGCAGTGAAGTGGGGGCTAGGGGCAATGAGCAGTTCTTC. This gives the protein CASSEVGARGNEQFF. The chain carries TRBV2 and TRBJ2-1; D might be TRBD1 (6 bases). Germline CDR1 and CDR2: SNHLY and FYNNEI. The V gene lost 1 base and the J gene lost 6 bases, with 13 bases spanning the gap. The CDR3 runs 15 residues.

The CDR3 region is CASQVPNTEAFF. As DNA, the CDR3 is TGTGCCAGTCAGGTCCCGAACACTGAAGCTTTCTTT. The V and J genes are TRBV19 and TRBJ1-1; D is unclear. V dropped 8 bases and J dropped 1 base, with 8 bases sitting between them. The CDR3 covers 12 residues. From germline, CDR1 is LNHDA and CDR2 SQIVND (reference sequence).

The V call is TRBV5-4, the J call TRBJ2-7, with a tentative D call TRBD2 (6 bases). The CDR3 sequence is 16 residues long. Germline-derived CDR1 and CDR2 are SGHNT and YYREEE (reference sequence). V was trimmed by 1 base and J by 5 bases, leaving 19 bases between them. CDR3 in amino acids: CASSLLPLAGWDEQYF. CDR3 nucleotides: TGTGCCAGCAGCTTGCTCCCACTCGCGGGATGGGACGAGCAGTACTTC.

The chain links TRBV28 to TRBJ1-1, with 9 bases identical to TRBD1. The CDR3 runs to 14 residues. The trim removed 7 bases at V and 1 base at J, leaving 4 bases unmatched. CDR1 and CDR2 from the germline V gene are MDHEN and SYDVKM. The CDR3 spells CASKNRGRNTEAFF. The CDR3 DNA follows: TGTGCCAGCAAAAACAGGGGGCGGAACACTGAAGCTTTCTTT.

The chain has TRBV24-1 and TRBJ1-1; a weak D match, TRBD1 (5 bases). The germline V gene encodes CDR1 KGHDR and CDR2 SFDVKD. Trimming left V 8 bases short and J 0 bases short, with 12 bases between. The CDR3 extends over 14 amino acids. CDR3 sequence reads: CATTGGAMNTEAFF. The DNA of the CDR3 is TGTGCCACCACGGGAGGGGCCATGAACACTGAAGCTTTCTTT.

This rearrangement joins TRBV19 to TRBJ1-2; TRBD1 agrees at 8 bases. The CDR3 sequence is 16 residues long. J lost 3 bases, V lost 8 bases, and 14 bases had no gene match. Germline CDR1 is LNHDA and CDR2 is SQIVND (reference sequence). The CDR3 nucleotides are TGTGCCAGTGAACGGACAGGGAGCCCCCCGTACTATGGCTACACCTTC. Its translation: CASERTGSPPYYGYTF.

J is TRBJ1-2 and V is TRBV3-1 (or the pseudogene TRBV3-2); 7 bases map to TRBD1. The germline V gene encodes CDR1 LGHDT and CDR2 YNNKEL (reference sequence). The V and J ends lost 4 bases and 0 bases, in that order; junction bases with no gene match: 8. CDR3 length equals 16 residues. CDR3 in DNA: TGTGCCAGCAGCCTCTCGAGGGGGCATTCTAACTATGGCTACACCTTC. Its protein is CASSLSRGHSNYGYTF.

The rearrangement links TRBV2 to TRBJ1-1; weak D call: TRBD1 (5 bases). The CDR3 consists of 15 residues. The germline gives CDR1 SNHLY, CDR2 FYNNEI. V was shortened by 3 bases and J by 5 bases, with 16 bases between the two germline ends. As DNA, the CDR3 is TGTGCCAGCAGTGACTGGACATCGGAAGGAACTGAAGCTTTCTTT. It translates to CASSDWTSEGTEAFF.

V and J are TRBV5-8 and TRBJ2-3, with 12 bases identical to TRBD2. V lost 4 bases, J lost 6 bases, and 12 bases stayed unmatched. The CDR3 contains 17 residues. Germline V gene data show CDR1 as SGHTS and CDR2 as YDEGEE. In DNA, the CDR3 is TGTGCCAGCAGCCTCCCGGGGCTAGCGGGGGGGCCGGATACGCAGTATTTT. This gives the protein CASSLPGLAGGPDTQYF.

In its sample, this clone was seen once. The J gene is TRBJ2-3, the V gene TRBV4-1, with TRBD2 identical over 10 bases. Trimming cost V 0 bases and J 4 bases; bases outside gene matches: 13. The germline gives CDR1 MGHRA, CDR2 YSYEKL. This CDR3 is 19 amino acids long. In DNA, the CDR3 is TGCGCCAGCAGCCAAGATCGGGAGCGGGGGGGGGCGCGGGCAGATACGCAGTATTTT. This codes for CASSQDRERGGARADTQYF.

The rearrangement joins TRBV27 to TRBJ2-4, with TRBD1 identical over 7 bases. The V gene's germline CDR1 is MNHEY and CDR2 SMNVEV (reference sequence). Trimming took 0 bases from V and 5 from J; bases not matched to a gene: 1. The CDR3 extends over 14 amino acids. The CDR3 region has the DNA TGTGCCAGCAGTTTATCTACAGGGGAAAACATTCAGTACTTC. Its translation: CASSLSTGENIQYF.

The V call is TRBV15, the J call TRBJ1-6; 9 nucleotides align to TRBD1. Per the germline V gene, CDR1 is LNHNV and CDR2 is YYDKDF (reference sequence). This CDR3 contains 14 residues. V lost 4 bases and J lost 9; bases outside the gene matches: 4. CDR3 residues: CATSIGTGISPLHF. The CDR3 DNA reads TGTGCCACCAGCATCGGGACAGGGATTTCACCCCTCCACTTT. Together with reference TRBV15 and TRBJ1-6, the CDR3 gives the full variable domain: DAMVIQNPRYQVTQFGKPVTLSCSQTLNHNVMYWYQQKSSQAPKLLFHYYDKDFNNEADTPDNFQSRRPNTSFCFLDIRSPGLGDTAMYLCATSIGTGISPLHFGNGTRLTVT.

The chain has TRBV7-2 and TRBJ1-1, with 7 bases aligning to TRBD1. The germline CDR1 and CDR2 sequences are SGHTA and FQGNSA. The CDR3 length is 12 residues. The V and J ends lost 6 bases and 6 bases, in that order; junction bases with no gene match: 4. CDR3 DNA: TGTGCCAGCAGACAACAGGGGTCTGAAGCTTTCTTT. This sequence encodes CASRQQGSEAFF.